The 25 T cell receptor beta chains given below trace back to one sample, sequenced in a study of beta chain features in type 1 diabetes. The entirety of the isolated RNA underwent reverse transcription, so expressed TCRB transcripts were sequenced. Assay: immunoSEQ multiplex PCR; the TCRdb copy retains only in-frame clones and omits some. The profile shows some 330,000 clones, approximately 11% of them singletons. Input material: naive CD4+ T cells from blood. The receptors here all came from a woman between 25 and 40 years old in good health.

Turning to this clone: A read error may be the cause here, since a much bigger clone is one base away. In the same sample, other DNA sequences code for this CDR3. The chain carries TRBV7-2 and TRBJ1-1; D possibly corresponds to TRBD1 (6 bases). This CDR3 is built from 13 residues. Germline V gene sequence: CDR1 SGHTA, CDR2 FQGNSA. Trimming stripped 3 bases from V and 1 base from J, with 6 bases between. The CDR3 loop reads CASSLGQNTEAFF. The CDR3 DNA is TGTGCCAGCAGCTTGGGACAGAACACTGAAGCTTTCTTT.

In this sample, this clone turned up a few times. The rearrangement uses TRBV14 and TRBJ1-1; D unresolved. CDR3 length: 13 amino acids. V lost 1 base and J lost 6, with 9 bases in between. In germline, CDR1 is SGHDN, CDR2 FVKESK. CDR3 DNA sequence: TGTGCCAGCAGCCAAGTCACGGTGGCTGAAGCTTTCTTT. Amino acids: CASSQVTVAEAFF.

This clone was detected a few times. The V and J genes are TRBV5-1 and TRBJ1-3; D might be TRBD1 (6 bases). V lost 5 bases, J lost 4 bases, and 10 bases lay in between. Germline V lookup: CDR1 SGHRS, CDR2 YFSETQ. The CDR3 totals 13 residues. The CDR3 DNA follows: TGCGCCAGCAGTTCAGGGGACGGAAACACCATATATTTT. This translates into CASSSGDGNTIYF.

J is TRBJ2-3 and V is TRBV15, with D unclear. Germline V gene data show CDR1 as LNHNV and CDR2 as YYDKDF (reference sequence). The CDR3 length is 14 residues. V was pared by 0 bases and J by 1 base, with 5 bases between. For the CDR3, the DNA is TGTGCCACCAGCAGAGATATTGGCACAGATACGCAGTATTTT. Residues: CATSRDIGTDTQYF.

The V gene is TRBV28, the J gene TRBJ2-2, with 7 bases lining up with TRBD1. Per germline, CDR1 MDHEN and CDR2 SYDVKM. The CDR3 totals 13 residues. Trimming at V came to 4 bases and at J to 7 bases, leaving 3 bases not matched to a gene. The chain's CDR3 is CASSSGTVGELFF. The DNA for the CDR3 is TGTGCCAGCAGTTCCGGGACAGTCGGGGAGCTGTTTTTT.

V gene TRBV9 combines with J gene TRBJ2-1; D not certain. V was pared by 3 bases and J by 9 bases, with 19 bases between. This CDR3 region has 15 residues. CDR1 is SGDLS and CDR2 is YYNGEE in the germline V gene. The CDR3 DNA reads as TGTGCCAGCAGCGGCCCAAAGAGGAGTTTGGGTGAGCAGTTCTTC. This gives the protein CASSGPKRSLGEQFF.

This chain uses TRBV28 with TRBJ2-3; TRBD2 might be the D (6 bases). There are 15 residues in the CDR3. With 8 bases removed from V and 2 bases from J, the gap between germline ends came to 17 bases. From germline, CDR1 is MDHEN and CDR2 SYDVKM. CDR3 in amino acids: CASGRGNPVTDTQYF. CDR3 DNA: TGTGCCAGCGGACGGGGGAATCCGGTCACAGATACGCAGTATTTT.

CDR3: CASSQNPGTSGRADTQYF. The CDR3 DNA follows: TGCGCCAGCAGCCAAAACCCTGGGACTAGCGGGAGGGCGGATACGCAGTATTTT. The chain combines TRBV4-3 with TRBJ2-3; 16 bases map to TRBD2. CDR3 size: 18 residues. V dropped 2 bases and J dropped 6; count of bases not matched to a gene: 8. Looked up from germline, CDR1 is LGHNA and CDR2 is YSLEER.

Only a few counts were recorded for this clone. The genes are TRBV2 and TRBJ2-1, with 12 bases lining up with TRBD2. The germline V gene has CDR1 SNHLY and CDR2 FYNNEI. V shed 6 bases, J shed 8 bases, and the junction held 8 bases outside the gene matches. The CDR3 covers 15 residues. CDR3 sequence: CASRRTSGRTDEQFF. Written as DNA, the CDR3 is TGTGCCAGCAGGAGAACTAGCGGGAGGACGGATGAGCAGTTCTTC.

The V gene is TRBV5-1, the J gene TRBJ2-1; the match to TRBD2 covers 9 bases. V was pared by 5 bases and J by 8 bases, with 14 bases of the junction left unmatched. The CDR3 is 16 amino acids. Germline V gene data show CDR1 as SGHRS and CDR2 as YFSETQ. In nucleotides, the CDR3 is TGCGCCAGCAGGCTAATAAGGGCTAGCGGGATCGATGAGCAGTTCTTC. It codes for CASRLIRASGIDEQFF.

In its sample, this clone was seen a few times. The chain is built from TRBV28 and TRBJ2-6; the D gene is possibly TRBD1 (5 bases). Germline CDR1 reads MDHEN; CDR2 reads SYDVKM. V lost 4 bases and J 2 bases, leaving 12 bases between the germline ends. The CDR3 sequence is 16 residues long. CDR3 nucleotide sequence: TGTGCCAGCAGTTGGGCACCCAGGGCTGGGGCCAACGTCCTGACTTTC. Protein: CASSWAPRAGANVLTF.

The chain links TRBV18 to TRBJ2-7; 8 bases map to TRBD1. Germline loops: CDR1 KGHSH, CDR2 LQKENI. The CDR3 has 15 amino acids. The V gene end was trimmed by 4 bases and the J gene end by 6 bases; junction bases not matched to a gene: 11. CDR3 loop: CASSLTGQGAAEQYF. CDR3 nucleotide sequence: TGTGCCAGCTCACTCACAGGTCAGGGGGCGGCCGAGCAGTACTTC.

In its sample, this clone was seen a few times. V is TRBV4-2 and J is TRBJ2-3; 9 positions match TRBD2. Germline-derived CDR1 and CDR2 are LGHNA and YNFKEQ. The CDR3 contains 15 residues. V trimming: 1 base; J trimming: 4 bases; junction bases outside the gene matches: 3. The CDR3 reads CASSQARTSADTQYF. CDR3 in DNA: TGTGCCAGCAGCCAAGCCCGGACTAGCGCAGATACGCAGTATTTT.

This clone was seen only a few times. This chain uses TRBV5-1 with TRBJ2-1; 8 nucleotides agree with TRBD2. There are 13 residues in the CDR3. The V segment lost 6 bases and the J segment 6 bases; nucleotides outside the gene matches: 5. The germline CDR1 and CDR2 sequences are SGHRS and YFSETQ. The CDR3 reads CASTASGRNEQFF. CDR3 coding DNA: TGCGCCAGCACCGCTAGCGGGCGCAATGAGCAGTTCTTC. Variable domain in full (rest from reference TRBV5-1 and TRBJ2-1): KAGVTQTPRYLIKTRGQQVTLSCSPISGHRSVSWYQQTPGQGLQFLFEYFSETQRNKGNFPGRFSGRQFSNSRSEMNVSTLELGDSALYLCASTASGRNEQFFGPGTRLTVL.

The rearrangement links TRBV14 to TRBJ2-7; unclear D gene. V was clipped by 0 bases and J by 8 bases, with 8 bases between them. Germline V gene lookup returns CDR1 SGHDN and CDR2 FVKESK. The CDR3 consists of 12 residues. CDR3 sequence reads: CASSQDLAQQYF. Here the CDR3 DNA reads TGTGCCAGCAGCCAAGATTTAGCCCAGCAGTACTTC.

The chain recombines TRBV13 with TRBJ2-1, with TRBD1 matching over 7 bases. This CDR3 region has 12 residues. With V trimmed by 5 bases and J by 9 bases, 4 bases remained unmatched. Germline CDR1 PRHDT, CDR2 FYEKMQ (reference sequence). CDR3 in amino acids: CASSNSGGEQFF. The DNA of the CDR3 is TGTGCCAGCAGCAATTCAGGGGGTGAGCAGTTCTTC.

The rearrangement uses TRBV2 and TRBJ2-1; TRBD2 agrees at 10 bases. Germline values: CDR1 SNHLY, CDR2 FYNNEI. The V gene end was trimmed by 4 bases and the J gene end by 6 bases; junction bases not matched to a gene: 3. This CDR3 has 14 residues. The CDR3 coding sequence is TGTGCCAGCAGTGGGACTAGCGGCGGCAATGAGCAGTTCTTC. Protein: CASSGTSGGNEQFF.

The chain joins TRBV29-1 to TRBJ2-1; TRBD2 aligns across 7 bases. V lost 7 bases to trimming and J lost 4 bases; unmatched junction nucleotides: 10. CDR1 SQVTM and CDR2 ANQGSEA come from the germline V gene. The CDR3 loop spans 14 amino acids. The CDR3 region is CSAPLAGDYNEQFF. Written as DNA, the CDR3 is TGCAGCGCCCCGCTGGCGGGAGATTACAATGAGCAGTTCTTC.

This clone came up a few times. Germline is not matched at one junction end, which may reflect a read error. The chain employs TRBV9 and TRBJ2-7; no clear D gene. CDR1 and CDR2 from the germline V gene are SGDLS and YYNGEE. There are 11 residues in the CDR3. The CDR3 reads CASSGRGSWDF. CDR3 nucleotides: TGTGCCAGCAGCGGCCGAGGCAGCTGGGACTTC. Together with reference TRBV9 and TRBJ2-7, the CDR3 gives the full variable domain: DSGVTQTPKHLITATGQRVTLRCSPRSGDLSVYWYQQSLDQGLQFLIQYYNGEERAKGNILERFSAQQFPDLHSELNLSSLELGDSALYFCASSGRGSWDFGPGTRLTVT.

The CDR3 DNA reads as TGTGCCAGCAGCGCCCGGACAGGGATCGACACCATATATTTT. It encodes CASSARTGIDTIYF. The rearrangement joins TRBV9 to TRBJ1-3, with 8 nucleotides matching TRBD1. The CDR3 extends over 14 amino acids. V trimming: 3 bases; J trimming: 8 bases; junction bases outside the gene matches: 7. Looked up from germline, CDR1 is SGDLS and CDR2 is YYNGEE. The full variable domain, rest sourced from reference TRBV9 and TRBJ1-3, is DSGVTQTPKHLITATGQRVTLRCSPRSGDLSVYWYQQSLDQGLQFLIQYYNGEERAKGNILERFSAQQFPDLHSELNLSSLELGDSALYFCASSARTGIDTIYFGEGSWLTVV.

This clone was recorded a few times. CDR3 sequence: CASSDWRTQYF. The CDR3 DNA reads TGTGCCAGCAGTGATTGGAGAACCCAGTACTTC. The chain links TRBV2 to TRBJ2-5, with no clear D. Germline V lookup: CDR1 SNHLY, CDR2 FYNNEI. Trimming removed 3 bases at V and 8 bases at J, with 7 bases between. The CDR3 has 11 residues.

In DNA, the CDR3 is TGTGCCAGCAGCATTAGCGGGAGGGTGGATGAGCAGTTCTTC. The encoded protein is CASSISGRVDEQFF. V usage is TRBV9 and J usage is TRBJ2-1, with 11 bases identical to TRBD2. V shed 4 bases, J shed 8 bases, and the junction held 5 bases outside the gene matches. Germline CDR1 and CDR2: SGDLS and YYNGEE. This CDR3 region has 14 residues.

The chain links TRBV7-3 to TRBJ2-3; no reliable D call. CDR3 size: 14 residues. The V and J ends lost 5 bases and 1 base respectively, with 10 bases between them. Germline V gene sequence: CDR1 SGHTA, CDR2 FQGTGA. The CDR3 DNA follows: TGTGCCAGCAGCCCTGCCAGCGGCACAGATACGCAGTATTTT. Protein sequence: CASSPASGTDTQYF.

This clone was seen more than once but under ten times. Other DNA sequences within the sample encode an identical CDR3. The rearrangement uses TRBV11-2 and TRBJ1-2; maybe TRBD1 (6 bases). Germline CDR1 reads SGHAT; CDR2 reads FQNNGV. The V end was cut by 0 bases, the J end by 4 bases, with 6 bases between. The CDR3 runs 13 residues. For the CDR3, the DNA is TGTGCCAGCAGCTTAGACAGGGGCTATGGCTACACCTTC. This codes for CASSLDRGYGYTF.

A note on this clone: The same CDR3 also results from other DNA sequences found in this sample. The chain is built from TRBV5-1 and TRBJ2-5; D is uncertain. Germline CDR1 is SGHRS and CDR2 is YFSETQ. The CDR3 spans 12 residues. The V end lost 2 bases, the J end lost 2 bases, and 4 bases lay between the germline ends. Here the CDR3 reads CASSFPQETQYF. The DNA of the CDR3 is TGCGCCAGCAGCTTCCCGCAAGAGACCCAGTACTTC.